These 3 T cell receptor beta chains came from one sample sequenced in a study of T-cell reconstitution after alpha-beta-depleted transplantation in children (dated by TCRdb to the mid-2010s). Libraries were prepared through PCR. Sequenced using an Illumina HiSeq 2500. To normalize quantification of the TCRbeta repertoire, the TCR libraries were built with molecular barcoding that relied on unique molecular identifiers. TCRdb reworked the public reads: Q25 trimming with fastp, MiXCR clone assembly, productive beta chains retained. One record per CDR3 amino acid sequence lists the most common genes and DNA. Counted in this sample were over 400,000 distinct CDR3 sequences; 43% of them appeared once. Under 35% of the sample is taken by the ten largest. The treatment or condition label, read with the paper, signifies: allogeneic hematopoietic cell transplantation with graft depleted of TCRalphabeta T cells and CD19 B cells.

Sequencing was performed on PBMCs, taken before TCRalphabeta/CD19-depleted stem cell transplant. Receptors were obtained from a girl aged 2 to 9 with aplastic anemia, due to receive a stem cell transplant.

This clonotype was counted between two and nine times. The chain employs TRBV10-3 and TRBJ2-5, with TRBD2 matching 13 bases. J was trimmed by 3 bases and V by 4 bases; bases with no gene match: 5. The CDR3 consists of 16 residues. Per the germline V gene, CDR1 is ENHRY and CDR2 is SYGVKD. The CDR3 here is CAISGGTSGIEETQYF. Written as DNA, the CDR3 is TGTGCCATCAGTGGAGGGACTAGCGGGATCGAAGAGACCCAGTACTTC.

About this clonotype itself: Without the conserved terminal phenylalanine or tryptophan, this CDR3 likely stems from a read error. The DNA is omitted, as the CDR3 cannot be located on it reliably, and the CDR3 follows TCRdb's listing. The V call is TRBV1, the J call TRBJ2-1; whether TRBD2, the table's D call, matches the DNA was not checked. TRBV1 is a pseudogene. The CDR3 is 15 residues long, counting both termini. The CDR3: CTSSKGSGLYNEQFL.

The chain is built from TRBV6-1 and TRBJ2-7; D may be TRBD1 or TRBD2 (5 bases each). There are 16 residues in the CDR3. Deletions cut 6 bases from V and 3 bases from J, with 21 bases between. Germline V gene data show CDR1 as MNHNS and CDR2 as SASEGT. In DNA form, the CDR3 reads TGTGCCAGCAGCCCCATAACCGGGACGACGATCTACGAGCAGTACTTC. It translates to CASSPITGTTIYEQYF.